This T cell receptor (beta chain) was obtained from a study of cytotoxic CD8 clonotypes in ibrutinib-treated CLL. Comment on this clone: Its target is unknown.

Data came from immunoSEQ multiplex PCR; TCRdb stores just in-frame clones and leaves some out. The table lists around 130,000 clones, roughly 80% of them singletons. Germline CDR1 and CDR2: MNHEY and SVGAGI. Trimming took 4 bases from V and 8 from J; bases not matched to a gene: 15. The CDR3 spans 16 residues. The study, taken as a whole, reports: Clonality increased at ibrutinib response and stayed stable in sustained remission. At progression, however, it fell back toward baseline. In sustained-remission versus progressing patients, sampling times differed. Baseline clonality exceeded age-matched healthy donors and tracked circulating CD8+ T-cell counts.

This sequence originates from a human donor with chronic lymphocytic leukemia. The source material was PBMCs, sampled after 24 months of ibrutinib treatment. V usage is TRBV6-5 and J usage is TRBJ1-2, with 8 bases that match TRBD1. The CDR3 nucleotides are TGTGCCAGCAGTTCGTATAGGGAGACAGGGGACTCGGGCTACACCTTC. Protein: CASSSYRETGDSGYTF.